Detailed here is one T cell receptor beta chain. Its antigen has not been determined. No base-level quality is on record; no much larger clone is a single base apart. Whole blood was collected in K2EDTA tubes by collaborating institutions according to the institutions' own protocols. Collaborator samples were shipped for TCRbeta analysis as frozen whole blood, isolated PBMCs, or DNA extracted from either sample type. The sample is drawn from a study of blood T cell repertoires in COVID-19 (dated by TCRdb to 2020 to 2022). About the study as a whole: Samples from collaborators originated in the United States, Italy and Spain and spanned both the acute and convalescent phases of COVID-19. Samples were obtained from the ongoing ImmuneRACE study (first 160 participants) and from 1,254 subjects provided by 6 global collaborators. The repertoires were made available in a free public database intended to serve as a resource for research on the immune response to SARS-CoV-2. Sample metadata almost always included a de-identified subject ID, COVID-19 status, age in years and sex. The material from the prospective study consisted of cDNA or gDNA derived from T cells, B-cell-depleted T cells, or PBMCs. Subjects who had been exposed to COVID-19, were actively infected with it, or had recovered from it provided the deeply sampled blood TCRbeta repertoires that made up the dataset. Where available, HLA class I and class II types were obtained from metadata supplied by the sample provider rather than from assay-based typing. What the authors observed across the whole study: The amount of clinical and demographic metadata varied by source and participant and was provided uncurated.

The immunoSEQ Assay, a bias-controlled multiplex PCR, was used to amplify TCRbeta CDR3 regions from genomic DNA. Turning to the authors' computational methods: The number of nucleated cells in each sample was estimated from the amplification of reference gene primers within the assay. To quantify the absolute abundance of each unique TCRbeta CDR3 rearrangement, sequence reads were collapsed and filtered. For each sample, productive Simpson clonality was calculated as the square root of Simpson's diversity index across productive rearrangements. TCRdb took over this immuneACCESS table, retaining in-frame rearrangements with V and J assigned. Such tables are incomplete; in checked studies, under half of the missing clones stem from an unresolved V gene, and the remainder is unexplained. From that table come the V and J calls and clone size; the DNA was used to work out D and trimming. Counted in this sample were about 130,000 clones; around 80% of them appeared once. Roughly a tenth of the sample is taken by the ten largest.

The sample taken for sequencing was peripheral blood. The sequence came from a human donor in a cohort sampled during active COVID-19.

The CDR3: CASSETRGADTQYF. The base sequence is TGTGCCAGCAGTGAAACCAGGGGGGCAGATACGCAGTATTTT. The chain was built from TRBV25-1 and TRBJ2-3; TRBD1 might be the D gene, on 7 matching bases. Relative to germline, V is 2 bases shorter and J is 4 bases shorter, with 10 bases between their ends. The CDR3 holds 14 amino acids from the cysteine to the phenylalanine. Left in the record is the CDR3 DNA by itself, 42 bases read in frame from the first base. CDR1 and CDR2, per the germline V gene, are MGHDK and SYGVNS.